This TCR beta chain was obtained from a study of T cell responses to AZD1222 COVID-19 vaccine. Study information: Second-dose timings of about 4 or about 12 weeks were pooled.

Study-level findings and limits: Mostly white British, mostly female donors; authors suggested clonal diversity may be underestimated. Unmutated variant regions reportedly attract nearly half of all spike-specific TCRs.

Remarks on this clone: The antigen remains undetermined. Other DNA sequences in the same sample also yield this CDR3.

Produced via immunoSEQ multiplex PCR; TCRdb's table is partial and in-frame only. The sample yields 65,000 to 95,000 clones, around 82% seen once. This CDR3 spans 11 amino acids. V lost 3 bases and J lost 7, with 4 bases in between. The material sequenced was peripheral blood, taken on day 0 of AZD1222 vaccination. The chain carries TRBV12-3 or TRBV12-4 and TRBJ2-1; no reliable D call. The sequence was obtained from an adult in good health. CDR3 sequence (DNA): TGTGCCAGCAGTTTGAGGAATGAGCAGTTCTTC. Residues: CASSLRNEQFF.